This section outlines one T cell receptor beta chain sequence together with its context. Authors' processing steps: Counts of nucleated cells, estimated from reference gene primer amplification, were obtained. Repertoires were generated with immunoSEQ multiplex PCR, while TCRdb's copy carries only in-frame clones and drops some. D and trimming were read from the DNA, whereas the V and J calls and clone size are those reported in that table. The sample has some 220,000 clones, about nine tenths seen once. The sample originates from a study of blood T cell repertoires in COVID-19. This CDR3 is 15 amino acids long. Germline CDR1 SGHVS, CDR2 FNYEAQ. J lost 4 bases, V lost 4 bases, and 5 bases had no gene match.

The sequenced sample was PBMCs or T cells enriched from blood (not recorded which). J is TRBJ2-7 and V is TRBV7-6; TRBD2 aligns across 12 bases. The clonotype was recovered from a woman in her twenties or thirties who had recovered from COVID-19. CDR3: CASSYLAGGTYEQYF. The DNA of the CDR3 is TGTGCCAGCAGCTACCTAGCGGGGGGGACTTACGAGCAGTACTTC.